This T cell receptor beta chain was observed in a study of cytomegalovirus exposure and HLA in healthy donors. Study-level findings and limits: For cytomegalovirus status, the classifier reportedly gave diagnoses with high specificity and sensitivity. Testing in vitro showed a few CMV-associated chains specific for CMV antigens. For most TCR sequences rarity was the rule, although some public TCRs occurred in many donors.

This table comes from immunoSEQ multiplex PCR, and its TCRdb copy is limited to in-frame clones, with some not included. The table includes hundreds of thousands of clones, roughly 85% detected once. On this clone itself: As yet, its antigen is unknown.

The donors formed part of the approximately 120-subject validation cohort, distinct from the approximately 640-subject first cohort. Germline V lookup: CDR1 MNHNY, CDR2 SVGAGI (reference sequence). The CDR3 contains 13 residues. V was pared by 1 base and J by 4 bases, with 7 bases between. Sequenced: PBMCs. The sequence derives from a woman under 30 in good health and CMV-seronegative. The V and J genes are TRBV6-6 and TRBJ1-1, with D unclear. In DNA, the CDR3 is TGTGCCAGCAGTTACTGGTCAGGCACTGAAGCTTTCTTT. Residues: CASSYWSGTEAFF.